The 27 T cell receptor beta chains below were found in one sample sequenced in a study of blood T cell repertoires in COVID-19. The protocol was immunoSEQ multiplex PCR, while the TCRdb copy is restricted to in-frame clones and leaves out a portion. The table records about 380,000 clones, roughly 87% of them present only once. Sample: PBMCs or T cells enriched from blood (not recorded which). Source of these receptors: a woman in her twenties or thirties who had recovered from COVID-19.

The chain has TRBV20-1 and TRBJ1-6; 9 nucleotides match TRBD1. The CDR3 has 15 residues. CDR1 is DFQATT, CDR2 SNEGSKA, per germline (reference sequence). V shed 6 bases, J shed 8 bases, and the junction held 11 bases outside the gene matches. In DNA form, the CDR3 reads TGCAGTGCCAGTTATACACAGGGGGCCGATTCACCCCTCCACTTT. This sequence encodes CSASYTQGADSPLHF.

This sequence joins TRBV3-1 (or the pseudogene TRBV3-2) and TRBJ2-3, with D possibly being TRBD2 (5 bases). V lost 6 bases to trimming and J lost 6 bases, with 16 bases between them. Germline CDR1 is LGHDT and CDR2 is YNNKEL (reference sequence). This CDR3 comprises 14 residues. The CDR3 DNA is TGTGCCAGCAGGAGGACTGGTAAAGGTGATACGCAGTATTTT. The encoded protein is CASRRTGKGDTQYF.

CDR3: CSVASDYGYTF. The CDR3 DNA reads TGCAGCGTTGCCAGCGACTATGGCTACACCTTC. The V and J genes are TRBV29-1 and TRBJ1-2; D is unclear. Germline V gene lookup returns CDR1 SQVTM and CDR2 ANQGSEA. V was clipped by 4 bases and J by 3 bases, with 6 bases between them. This CDR3 is built from 11 residues.

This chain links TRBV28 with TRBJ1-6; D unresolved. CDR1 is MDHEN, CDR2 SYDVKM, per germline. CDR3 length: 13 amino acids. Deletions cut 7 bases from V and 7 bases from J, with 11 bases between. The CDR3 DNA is TGTGCCAGCACGACGAGAGGGAATTCACCCCTCCACTTT. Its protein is CASTTRGNSPLHF.

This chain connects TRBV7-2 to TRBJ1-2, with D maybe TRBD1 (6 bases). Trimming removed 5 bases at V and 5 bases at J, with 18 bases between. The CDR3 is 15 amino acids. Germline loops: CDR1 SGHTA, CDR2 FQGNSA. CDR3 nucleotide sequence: TGTGCCAGCAGCCCCGTGACAGGAGAGAATTATGGCTACACCTTC. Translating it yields CASSPVTGENYGYTF.

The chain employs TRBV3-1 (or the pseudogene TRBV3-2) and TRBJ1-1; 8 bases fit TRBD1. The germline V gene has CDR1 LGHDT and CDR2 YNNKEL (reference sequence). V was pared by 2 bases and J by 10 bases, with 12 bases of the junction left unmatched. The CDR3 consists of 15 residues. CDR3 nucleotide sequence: TGTGCCAGCAGCCAACGACCGTCCACAGGGGGGATAGCTTTCTTT. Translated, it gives CASSQRPSTGGIAFF.

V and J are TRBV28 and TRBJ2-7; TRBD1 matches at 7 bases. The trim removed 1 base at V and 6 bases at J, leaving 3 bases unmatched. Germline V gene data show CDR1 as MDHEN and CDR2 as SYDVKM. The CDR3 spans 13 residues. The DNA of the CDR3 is TGTGCCAGCAGTTTATACAGGGGAGTCGAGCAGTACTTC. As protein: CASSLYRGVEQYF.

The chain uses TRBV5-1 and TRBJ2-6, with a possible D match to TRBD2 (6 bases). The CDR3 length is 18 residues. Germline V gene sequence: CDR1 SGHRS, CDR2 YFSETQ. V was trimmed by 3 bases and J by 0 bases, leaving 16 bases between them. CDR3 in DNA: TGCGCCAGCAGCTCGGAGGCGGGGTACTTCTCTGGGGCCAACGTCCTGACTTTC. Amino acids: CASSSEAGYFSGANVLTF.

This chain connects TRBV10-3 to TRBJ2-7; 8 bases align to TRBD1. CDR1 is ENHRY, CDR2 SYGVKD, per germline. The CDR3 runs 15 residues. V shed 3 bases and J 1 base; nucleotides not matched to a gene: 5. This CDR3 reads CAISEQGGLSYEQYF. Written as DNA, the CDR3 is TGTGCCATCAGTGAACAGGGGGGCCTGTCCTACGAGCAGTACTTC.

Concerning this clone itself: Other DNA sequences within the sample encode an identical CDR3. CDR3 amino acids: CASSQEVRGYGYTF. The CDR3 DNA reads as TGCGCCAGCAGCCAAGAAGTCAGGGGCTATGGCTACACCTTC. This chain uses TRBV4-1 with TRBJ1-2, with a possible D match to TRBD1 (6 bases). The V end was cut by 0 bases, the J end by 4 bases, with 9 bases between. Germline V gene lookup returns CDR1 MGHRA and CDR2 YSYEKL. This CDR3 contains 14 residues.

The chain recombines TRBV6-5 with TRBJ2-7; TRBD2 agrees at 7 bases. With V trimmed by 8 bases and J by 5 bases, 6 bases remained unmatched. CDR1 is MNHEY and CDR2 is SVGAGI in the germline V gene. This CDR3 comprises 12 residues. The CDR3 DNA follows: TGTGCCAGCGGACCGGGGGGTGACGAGCAGTACTTC. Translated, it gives CASGPGGDEQYF.

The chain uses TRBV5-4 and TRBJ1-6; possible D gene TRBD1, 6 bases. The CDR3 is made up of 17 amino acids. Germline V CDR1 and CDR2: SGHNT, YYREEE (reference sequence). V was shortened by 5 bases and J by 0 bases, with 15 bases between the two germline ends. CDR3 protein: CASREDSQSSYNSPLHF. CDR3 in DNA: TGTGCCAGCAGGGAGGACAGCCAAAGCTCCTATAATTCACCCCTCCACTTT.

CDR3 amino acids: CASSYPAPDLAQHF. CDR3 nucleotide sequence: TGTGCCAGCAGTTACCCAGCACCGGACTTGGCCCAGCATTTT. The chain joins TRBV2 to TRBJ1-5, with D unclear. The CDR3 runs 14 residues. The germline V and J ends were trimmed by 5 bases and 11 bases, with 19 bases remaining between them. The germline V gene encodes CDR1 SNHLY and CDR2 FYNNEI.

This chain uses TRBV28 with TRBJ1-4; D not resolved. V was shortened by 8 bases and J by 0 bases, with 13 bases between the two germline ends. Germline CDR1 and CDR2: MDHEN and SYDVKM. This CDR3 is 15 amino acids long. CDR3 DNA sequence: TGTGCCAGCGGAGGGAACGATGCAACTAATGAAAAACTGTTTTTT. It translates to CASGGNDATNEKLFF. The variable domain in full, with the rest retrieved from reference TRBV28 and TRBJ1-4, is DVKVTQSSRYLVKRTGEKVFLECVQDMDHENMFWYRQDPGLGLRLIYFSYDVKMKEKGDIPEGYSVSREKKERFSLILESASTNQTSMYLCASGGNDATNEKLFFGSGTQLSVL.

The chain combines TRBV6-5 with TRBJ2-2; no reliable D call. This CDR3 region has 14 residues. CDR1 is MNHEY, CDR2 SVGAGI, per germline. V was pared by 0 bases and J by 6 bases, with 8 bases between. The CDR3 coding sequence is TGTGCCAGCAGTTACTCTCGAGGTTCCGGGGAGCTGTTTTTT. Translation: CASSYSRGSGELFF.

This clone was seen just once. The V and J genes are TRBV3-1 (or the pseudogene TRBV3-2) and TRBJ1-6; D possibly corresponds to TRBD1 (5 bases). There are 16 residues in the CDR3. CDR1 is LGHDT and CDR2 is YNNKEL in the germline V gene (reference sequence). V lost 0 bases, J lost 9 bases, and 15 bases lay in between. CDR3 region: CASSQDHSTDRSPLHF. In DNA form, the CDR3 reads TGTGCCAGCAGCCAAGATCATTCGACAGACCGTTCACCCCTCCACTTT.

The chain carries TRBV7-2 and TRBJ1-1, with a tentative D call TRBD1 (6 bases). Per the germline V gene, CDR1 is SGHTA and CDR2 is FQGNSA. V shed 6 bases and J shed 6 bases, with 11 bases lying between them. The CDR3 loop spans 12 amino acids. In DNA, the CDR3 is TGTGCCAGCAGTCACAGGGAACCTGAAGCTTTCTTT. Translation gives CASSHREPEAFF.

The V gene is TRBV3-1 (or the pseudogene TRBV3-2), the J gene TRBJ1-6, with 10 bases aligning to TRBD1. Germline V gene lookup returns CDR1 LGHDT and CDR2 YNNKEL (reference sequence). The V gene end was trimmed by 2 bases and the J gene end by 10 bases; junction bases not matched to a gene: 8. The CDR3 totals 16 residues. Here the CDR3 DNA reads TGTGCCAGCAGCCAAAGTGGGGACAGGGGTAGCTCACCCCTCCACTTT. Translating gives CASSQSGDRGSSPLHF.

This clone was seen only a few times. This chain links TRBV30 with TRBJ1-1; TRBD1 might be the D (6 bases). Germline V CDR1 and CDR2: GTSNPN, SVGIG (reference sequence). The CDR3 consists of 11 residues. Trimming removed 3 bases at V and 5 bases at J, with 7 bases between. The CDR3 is CAWRDRTEAFF. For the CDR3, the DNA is TGTGCCTGGAGGGACAGAACTGAAGCTTTCTTT.

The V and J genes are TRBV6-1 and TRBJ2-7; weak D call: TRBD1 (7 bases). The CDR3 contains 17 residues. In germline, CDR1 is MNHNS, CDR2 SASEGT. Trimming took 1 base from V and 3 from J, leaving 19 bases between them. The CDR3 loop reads CASSEVRSGGTSYEQYF. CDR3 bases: TGTGCCAGCAGTGAAGTCAGATCAGGGGGGACGAGCTACGAGCAGTACTTC.

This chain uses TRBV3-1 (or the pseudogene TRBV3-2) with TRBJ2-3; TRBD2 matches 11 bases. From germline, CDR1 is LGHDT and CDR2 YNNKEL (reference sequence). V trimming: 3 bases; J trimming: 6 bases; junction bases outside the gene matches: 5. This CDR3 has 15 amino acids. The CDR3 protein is CASSQGLAASDTQYF. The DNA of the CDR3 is TGTGCCAGCAGCCAGGGACTAGCGGCAAGCGATACGCAGTATTTT.

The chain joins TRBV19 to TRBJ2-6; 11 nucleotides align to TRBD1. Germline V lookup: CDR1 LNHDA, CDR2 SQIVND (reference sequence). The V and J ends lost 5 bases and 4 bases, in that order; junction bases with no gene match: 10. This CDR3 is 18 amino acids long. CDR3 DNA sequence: TGTGCCAGTAGTCCACCGGGACAGGGGGTACTCGGGGCCAACGTCCTGACTTTC. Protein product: CASSPPGQGVLGANVLTF. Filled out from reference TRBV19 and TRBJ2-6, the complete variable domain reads DGGITQSPKYLFRKEGQNVTLSCEQNLNHDAMYWYRQDPGQGLRLIYYSQIVNDFQKGDIAEGYSVSREKKESFPLTVTSAQKNPTAFYLCASSPPGQGVLGANVLTFGAGSRLTVL.

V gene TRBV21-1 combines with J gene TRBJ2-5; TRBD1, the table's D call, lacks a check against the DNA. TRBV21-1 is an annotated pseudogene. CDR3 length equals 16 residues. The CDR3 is CASTPIEAGGAETQYF. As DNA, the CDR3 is TGTGCCAGCACCCCAATCGAGGCAGGGGGCGCGGAGACCCAGTACTTC.

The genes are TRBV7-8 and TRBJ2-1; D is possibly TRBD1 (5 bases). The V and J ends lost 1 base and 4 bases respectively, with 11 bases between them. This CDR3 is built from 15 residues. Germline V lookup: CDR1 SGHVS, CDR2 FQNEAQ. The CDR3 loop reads CASSLEWQGYNEQFF. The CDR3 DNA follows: TGTGCCAGCAGCTTAGAATGGCAGGGTTACAATGAGCAGTTCTTC.

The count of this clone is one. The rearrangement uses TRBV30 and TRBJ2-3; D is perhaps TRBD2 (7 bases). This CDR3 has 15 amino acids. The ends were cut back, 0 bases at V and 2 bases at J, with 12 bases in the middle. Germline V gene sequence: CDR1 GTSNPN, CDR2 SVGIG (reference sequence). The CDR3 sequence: CAWSVGGVTTDTQYF. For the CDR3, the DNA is TGTGCCTGGAGTGTAGGGGGGGTCACCACAGATACGCAGTATTTT.

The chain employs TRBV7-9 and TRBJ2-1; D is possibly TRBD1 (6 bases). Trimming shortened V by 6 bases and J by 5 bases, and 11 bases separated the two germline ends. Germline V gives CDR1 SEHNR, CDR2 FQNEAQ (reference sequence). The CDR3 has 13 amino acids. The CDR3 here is CASRGAAHNEQFF. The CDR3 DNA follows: TGTGCCAGCAGGGGGGCTGCCCACAATGAGCAGTTCTTC.

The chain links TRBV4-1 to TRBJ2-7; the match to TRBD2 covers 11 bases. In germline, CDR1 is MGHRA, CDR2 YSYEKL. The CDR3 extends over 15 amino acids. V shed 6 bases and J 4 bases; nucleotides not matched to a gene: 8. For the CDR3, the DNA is TGCGCCAGCAGTCCATTAGCGGGGGGGCAATACGAGCAGTACTTC. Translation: CASSPLAGGQYEQYF.